This is a list of T cell receptor beta chains from one sample in a study of CD8 T cells in ankylosing spondylitis. One entry per CDR3 protein results from TCRdb running MiXCR on the 5' RACE reads. The sample holds 200,000 to 300,000 distinct CDR3 sequences, 8% to 11% seen once. What was sequenced was blood, either unsorted or a sorted T cell fraction (not recorded which). The receptors shown here come from a male donor with ankylosing spondylitis or in good health (not recorded which). Each CDR3 is given with its conserved first and last residue. Each record gives: V gene, CDR3 protein.

TRBV6-6 | CASSPDRAETQYF
TRBV7-8 | CASSLTFGGAGRGEQFF
TRBV20-1 | CSARDRGQGSGELFF
TRBV20-1 | CSASRASGRPSSYNEQFF
TRBV19 | CASSIGSNEQFF
TRBV27 | CASSLNHYEQYF
TRBV6-5 | CASREYNEQFF
TRBV29-1 | CSVGTGGLSGANVLTF
TRBV4-2 | CTSSPLGDYNEQFF
TRBV20-1 | CSARVSGLGEKLFF
TRBV4-1 | CASSQEGQGLYGYTF
TRBV20-1 | CSARSGGGYGYTF
TRBV9 | CASSAREGNTGELFF
TRBV29-1 | CSVGRTPSTDTQYF
TRBV5-1 | CASSLDLGPNEQFF
TRBV20-1 | CSAGRSQGLGDNEQFF
TRBV9 | CASSDSGYNEQFF
TRBV10-2 | CASSAGRTSYEQYF
TRBV7-9 | CASSSPGHFEAFF
TRBV19 | CASSPRLAGGNYNEQFF
TRBV4-2 | CASSQEGLGVTSNQPQHF
TRBV4-1 | CASSPSNGQGPAGELFF
TRBV5-1 | CASSLTEGGNYGYTF
TRBV5-1 | CASSSTTSGGVNEQFF
TRBV7-9 | CASSLDGGASPLHF
TRBV12-3/TRBV12-4 | CASSLATPNYGYTF
TRBV10-3 | CAIRRKDTQYF
TRBV18 | CASSPPQYSGANVLTF
TRBV20-1 | CSARVLKAGGGYTF
TRBV12-3/TRBV12-4 | CASTTTAQGPYEQYF
TRBV5-1 | CASSLQAGSGQPQHF
TRBV12-5 | CATSSTDTQYF
TRBV14 | CASSQETAGYYEQYF
TRBV27 | CASSLMGNQPQHF
TRBV10-3 | CAISESSGGHNEQFF
TRBV19 | CASSIRQTLFF
TRBV5-1 | CASNSRAGIGELFF
TRBV9 | CASSFWTSGGPETQYF
TRBV6-6 | CASSDRDGYEQYF
TRBV7-9 | CASSLEGSYNSPLHF
TRBV5-6 | CASALSFGDSPLHF
TRBV12-3/TRBV12-4 | CASELAYSYNEQFF
TRBV9 | CASSVGLGDTYEQYF
TRBV30 | CAWSVGTSYNEQFF
TRBV7-9 | CASSLDFTEAFF
TRBV5-1 | CASYRGTGPSYEQYF
TRBV20-1 | CSAIKGQPSTGELFF
TRBV2 | CASSDSGEQFF
TRBV6-1 | CASSPRTGGGYGYTF
TRBV3-1 | CASSQASWTENSPLHF
TRBV20-1 | CSAFPITLGTDTQYF
TRBV10-1 | CASSSQGIAGEQNEQFF
TRBV6-2/TRBV6-3 | CASSLPQGRTGELFF